These 13 T cell receptor beta chains were all obtained from the same sample, sequenced in a study of T cells in localized non-small cell lung cancer (TCRdb year 2020). The method was the immunoSEQ multiplex PCR assay. Here the immuneACCESS table is served through TCRdb, limited to in-frame sequences with V and J called. Missing clones are a known gap in these copies; in checked studies unresolved V genes cover under half, and the rest lacks a known reason. The sample table lists tens of thousands of clones, roughly 84% of them with a count of one. 6.5% to 10% of the sample is held by the ten biggest clonotypes. The material sequenced was PBMCs, taken before any cancer treatment. Source of these receptors: a man between 40 and 70 years old with stage II lung adenocarcinoma.

The rearrangement links TRBV10-3 to TRBJ2-7, with D possibly being TRBD1 (5 bases). This CDR3 is built from 15 residues. The V and J ends lost 0 bases and 0 bases respectively, with 9 bases between them. CDR1 is ENHRY and CDR2 is SYGVKD in the germline V gene. This CDR3 reads CAISESNRLSYEQYF. The CDR3 region has the DNA TGTGCCATCAGTGAGTCGAACAGGCTCTCCTACGAGCAGTACTTC.

The J gene is TRBJ1-5, the V gene TRBV19, with 8 bases identical to TRBD1. Trimming removed 3 bases from V and 7 bases from J; junction bases left unmatched: 5. CDR3 length: 14 residues. Germline V CDR1 and CDR2: LNHDA, SQIVND (reference sequence). For the CDR3, the DNA is TGTGCCAGTAGTATTCAGGGGGCCAGGCAGCCCCAGCATTTT. The encoded protein is CASSIQGARQPQHF.

The chain has TRBV4-3 and TRBJ2-2; 13 bases line up with TRBD2. This CDR3 has 19 residues. CDR1 is LGHNA, CDR2 YSLEER, per germline. The V gene end was trimmed by 1 base and the J gene end by 0 bases; junction bases not matched to a gene: 5. The CDR3 region is CASSQAFGTSGTNTGELFF. As DNA, the CDR3 is TGCGCCAGCAGCCAAGCCTTTGGGACTAGCGGGACGAACACCGGGGAGCTGTTTTTT.

This chain connects TRBV7-2 to TRBJ2-7, with unresolved D. The V end lost 3 bases, the J end lost 3 bases, and 18 bases lay between the germline ends. Germline V gene data show CDR1 as SGHTA and CDR2 as FQGNSA. This CDR3 is built from 16 residues. The CDR3 DNA sequence: TGTGCCAGCAGCTTTAGACACTCCGCCCGAAACTACGAGCAGTACTTC. Amino acids: CASSFRHSARNYEQYF.

V and J are TRBV4-3 and TRBJ2-3; D unclear. Trimming removed 4 bases from V and 2 bases from J, with 7 bases in between. The CDR3 spans 13 residues. Germline V CDR1 and CDR2: LGHNA, YSLEER. DNA of the CDR3: TGCGCCAGCAGCCGAGAAGACACAGATACGCAGTATTTT. As protein: CASSREDTDTQYF.

The chain is built from TRBV6-6 and TRBJ2-1; D is perhaps TRBD1 (5 bases). The CDR3 extends over 14 amino acids. V shed 7 bases and J shed 7 bases, with 17 bases lying between them. The V gene's germline CDR1 is MNHNY and CDR2 SVGAGI (reference sequence). Written as DNA, the CDR3 is TGTGCCAGCAACCGGCAGGGTAAGGGGAATGAGCAGTTCTTC. It translates to CASNRQGKGNEQFF.

The V gene is TRBV30, the J gene TRBJ1-6, with D possibly TRBD1 on 6 matching bases. The V gene's germline CDR1 is GTSNPN and CDR2 SVGIG (reference sequence). Trimming took off 4 bases at V and 4 bases at J, with 8 bases between the two ends. This CDR3 region has 13 residues. The CDR3 region is CAWKGGYNSPLHF. The CDR3, as DNA: TGTGCCTGGAAAGGGGGGTATAATTCACCCCTCCACTTT.

Only a few counts were recorded for this clone. The chain combines TRBV2 with TRBJ2-1; weak D call: TRBD2 (7 bases). The CDR3 has 17 amino acids. V was clipped by 1 base and J by 2 bases, with 15 bases between them. CDR1 is SNHLY, CDR2 FYNNEI, per germline. CDR3 bases: TGTGCCAGCAGTGAAGGAGGGGGGGCCATAACCTACAATGAGCAGTTCTTC. This gives the protein CASSEGGGAITYNEQFF. The whole variable domain, remainder taken from reference TRBV2 and TRBJ2-1, is EPEVTQTPSHQVTQMGQEVILRCVPISNHLYFYWYRQILGQKVEFLVSFYNNEISEKSEIFDDQFSVERPDGSNFTLKIRSTKLEDSAMYFCASSEGGGAITYNEQFFGPGTRLTVL.

The chain combines TRBV10-3 with TRBJ2-1; 9 nucleotides line up with TRBD2. The germline gives CDR1 ENHRY, CDR2 SYGVKD. The ends lost 4 bases at V and 7 bases at J; junction bases unmatched: 5. The CDR3 spans 14 residues. The DNA for the CDR3 is TGTGCCATCAGTGGACTAGCGGAGAAGAATGAGCAGTTCTTC. This gives the protein CAISGLAEKNEQFF.

This chain joins TRBV9 and TRBJ2-2; 7 positions agree with TRBD2. V shed 7 bases and J 3 bases; nucleotides not matched to a gene: 6. CDR1 is SGDLS and CDR2 is YYNGEE in the germline V gene. This CDR3 contains 14 residues. The CDR3 loop reads CASDSGLHTGELFF. The DNA for the CDR3 is TGTGCCAGCGACTCGGGACTACACACCGGGGAGCTGTTTTTT.

The chain carries TRBV6-5 and TRBJ2-7; 7 bases align to TRBD1. This CDR3 has 15 residues. The ends lost 6 bases at V and 3 bases at J; junction bases unmatched: 11. Germline V gene lookup returns CDR1 MNHEY and CDR2 SVGAGI. CDR3 nucleotides: TGTGCCAGCAGCCCGCAGAGGGGACAGATCTACGAGCAGTACTTC. It codes for CASSPQRGQIYEQYF.

The chain carries TRBV21-1 and TRBJ2-1; the listed D gene, TRBD2, was not tested against the DNA. TRBV21-1 is a pseudogene. The CDR3 has 16 amino acids. CDR3 amino acids: CASSKAEGLSYNEQFF. The CDR3 DNA reads TGTGCCAGCAGCAAAGCAGAGGGACTCTCCTACAATGAGCAGTTCTTC.

J is TRBJ1-2 and V is TRBV5-8; D possibly corresponds to TRBD1 (5 bases). Germline CDR1 and CDR2: SGHTS and YDEGEE. Trimming removed 3 bases at V and 7 bases at J, with 16 bases between. There are 14 residues in the CDR3. The CDR3 loop is CASSSGTGSRGYTF. The CDR3 DNA sequence: TGTGCCAGCAGCTCTGGCACAGGATCCCGTGGCTACACCTTC.